The TCR beta chain under discussion was sequenced for a study of technical replicates of blood from a handful of donors. A single count supports this clone. The method was immunoSEQ multiplex PCR; TCRdb's version includes in-frame clones alone and lacks a portion of them. The repertoire holds roughly 60,000 clones, about 86% seen once, with less than 6% in the top ten. J lost 15 bases, V lost 4 bases, and 8 bases had no gene match. Germline-derived CDR1 and CDR2 are MNHNY and SVGAGI (reference sequence). This CDR3 region has 13 residues. The TCR sequence derives from a human donor in good health. Some clones in this sample may be carry-over from other donors' samples. The V gene is TRBV6-6, the J gene TRBJ2-4; 11 nucleotides line up with TRBD1. What was sequenced was PBMCs. The CDR3 loop reads CASSWTGGDLRYF. DNA of the CDR3: TGTGCCAGCAGTTGGACAGGGGGCGATCTGAGGTACTTC.